Following are 31 T cell receptor beta chains from one sample sequenced in a study of blood T cell repertoires in COVID-19. TCRdb keeps only in-frame clones here, not all; method: immunoSEQ multiplex PCR. This table has approximately 90,000 clones, 80% to 90% appearing once. What was sequenced was peripheral blood. Source of these receptors: a human donor in a cohort sampled during active COVID-19.

The J gene is TRBJ1-4, the V gene TRBV7-2, with D possibly TRBD1 on 5 matching bases. Per germline, CDR1 SGHTA and CDR2 FQGNSA. The CDR3 loop spans 15 amino acids. V was pared by 6 bases and J by 8 bases, with 19 bases between. The CDR3 nucleotides read TGTGCCAGCAGTCTCAACGGGGGGGTTTACGAAAAACTGTTTTTT. It specifies CASSLNGGVYEKLFF.

The chain recombines TRBV6-5 with TRBJ1-1; D is unresolved. This CDR3 has 15 amino acids. The germline V gene has CDR1 MNHEY and CDR2 SVGAGI. V lost 6 bases and J lost 0, with 14 bases in between. CDR3 in amino acids: CASSYPAQVNTEAFF. DNA for the CDR3: TGTGCCAGCAGCTACCCTGCTCAGGTGAACACTGAAGCTTTCTTT.

This sequence joins TRBV3-1 (or the pseudogene TRBV3-2) and TRBJ2-2; D is perhaps TRBD1 (8 bases). Germline CDR1 is LGHDT and CDR2 is YNNKEL (reference sequence). The CDR3 runs 16 residues. V was clipped by 4 bases and J by 4 bases, with 16 bases between them. The CDR3 reads CASSPRYRGGTGELFF. The DNA for the CDR3 is TGTGCCAGCAGCCCCAGATACAGGGGGGGCACCGGGGAGCTGTTTTTT.

This chain joins TRBV5-8 and TRBJ2-5; no definite D call. Trimming shortened V by 0 bases and J by 5 bases, and 5 bases separated the two germline ends. Per the germline V gene, CDR1 is SGHTS and CDR2 is YDEGEE. This CDR3 region has 12 residues. Written as DNA, the CDR3 is TGTGCCAGCAGCTTGGCCCGGGAGACCCAGTACTTC. Translation: CASSLARETQYF.

This clone has a single count. The chain joins TRBV11-3 to TRBJ2-6; unclear D gene. V was trimmed by 5 bases and J by 1 base, leaving 6 bases between them. The CDR3 extends over 14 amino acids. Germline CDR1 SGHNT, CDR2 YENEEA. The CDR3 DNA reads TGTGCCAGCAGCCCCGGTTCTGGGGCCAACGTCCTGACTTTC. Translating it yields CASSPGSGANVLTF.

The V gene is TRBV2, the J gene TRBJ1-2; D perhaps matches TRBD1 (6 bases). The CDR3 covers 15 residues. Trimming shortened V by 6 bases and J by 8 bases, and 22 bases separated the two germline ends. CDR1 SNHLY and CDR2 FYNNEI come from the germline V gene. The DNA for the CDR3 is TGTGCCAGCAGAGGGAACAGGGCGCCCTTGGGAGGCTACACCTTC. It specifies CASRGNRAPLGGYTF.

The J gene is TRBJ1-1, the V gene TRBV7-6; unclear D gene. The V end lost 0 bases, the J end lost 3 bases, and 14 bases lay between the germline ends. Per germline, CDR1 SGHVS and CDR2 FNYEAQ. The CDR3 extends over 16 amino acids. This CDR3 is CASSLANVNGDTEAFF. The DNA for the CDR3 is TGTGCCAGCAGCTTAGCGAACGTTAACGGGGACACTGAAGCTTTCTTT.

This clone has a single count. V is TRBV11-2 and J is TRBJ2-6, with no clear D. The V gene's germline CDR1 is SGHAT and CDR2 FQNNGV. V lost 3 bases, J lost 0 bases, and 9 bases lay in between. This CDR3 has 16 amino acids. The CDR3 reads CASSFHWSSGANVLTF. Written as DNA, the CDR3 is TGTGCCAGCAGCTTCCATTGGAGCTCTGGGGCCAACGTCCTGACTTTC.

The V and J genes are TRBV7-2 and TRBJ1-6; 7 bases are a match to TRBD1. V gave up 5 bases and J gave up 7 bases; unmatched junction bases: 5. Germline V CDR1 and CDR2: SGHTA, FQGNSA. The CDR3 contains 14 residues. Written as DNA, the CDR3 is TGTGCCAGCAGCCAGCAGGGGGGAAATTCACCCCTCCACTTT. Translation: CASSQQGGNSPLHF.

The V call is TRBV7-6, the J call TRBJ1-2; unclear D gene. CDR3 length equals 16 residues. V lost 2 bases, J lost 6 bases, and 19 bases lay in between. Germline lookup yields CDR1 SGHVS and CDR2 FNYEAQ. DNA of the CDR3: TGTGCCAGCAGCTTACGCTCGGTGCTTACAAGCGATGGCTACACCTTC. Amino acid sequence: CASSLRSVLTSDGYTF.

The chain is built from TRBV27 and TRBJ2-3, with 16 bases fitting TRBD2. This CDR3 is built from 17 residues. V was clipped by 7 bases and J by 5 bases; unmatched bases: 9. CDR1 MNHEY and CDR2 SMNVEV come from the germline V gene (reference sequence). Here the CDR3 reads CASKKGLAGGPRDTQYF. The CDR3 DNA sequence: TGTGCCAGCAAGAAGGGACTAGCGGGGGGGCCAAGAGATACGCAGTATTTT.

V and J are TRBV14 and TRBJ1-1; D is undetermined. In germline, CDR1 is SGHDN, CDR2 FVKESK. This CDR3 has 12 residues. With 5 bases removed from V and 8 bases from J, the gap between germline ends came to 12 bases. CDR3 bases: TGTGCCAGCAGCTACCCGGGGAGCGAAGCTTTCTTT. Its protein is CASSYPGSEAFF.

J is TRBJ1-5 and V is TRBV18, with D perhaps matching TRBD1 (6 bases). The CDR3 loop spans 15 amino acids. V dropped 2 bases and J dropped 6 bases, with 14 bases sitting between them. Germline V gene data show CDR1 as KGHSH and CDR2 as LQKENI. CDR3 DNA sequence: TGTGCCAGCTCACCAGATATGGCAGGGGTTCAGCCCCAGCATTTT. It encodes CASSPDMAGVQPQHF. The full variable domain, with the rest looked up from reference TRBV18 and TRBJ1-5, is NAGVMQNPRHLVRRRGQEARLRCSPMKGHSHVYWYRQLPEEGLKFMVYLQKENIIDESGMPKERFSAEFPKEGPSILRIQQVVRGDSAAYFCASSPDMAGVQPQHFGDGTRLSIL.

V and J are TRBV9 and TRBJ1-3; D might be TRBD1 (5 bases). CDR3 size: 16 residues. Germline lookup yields CDR1 SGDLS and CDR2 YYNGEE. Trimming took off 4 bases at V and 2 bases at J, with 16 bases between the two ends. This CDR3 is CASSSGGGLAGNTIYF. As DNA, the CDR3 is TGTGCCAGCAGCTCGGGGGGAGGGTTAGCTGGAAACACCATATATTTT.

The table lists this clone with a few counts. The chain carries TRBV7-8 and TRBJ2-7, with TRBD2 identical over 11 bases. Germline loops: CDR1 SGHVS, CDR2 FQNEAQ. Trimming took 0 bases from V and 7 from J; bases not matched to a gene: 5. The CDR3 is made up of 15 amino acids. DNA of the CDR3: TGTGCCAGCAGCTTAGCTAGCGGGGGGGCGTATGAGCAGTACTTC. Protein: CASSLASGGAYEQYF.

This chain links TRBV6-6 with TRBJ2-2; 10 nucleotides line up with TRBD1. The germline gives CDR1 MNHNY, CDR2 SVGAGI (reference sequence). Germline trimming cut 4 bases from V and 5 bases from J; bases unmatched to any gene: 7. There are 16 residues in the CDR3. CDR3 sequence: CASSSRTGGETGELFF. The CDR3, as DNA: TGTGCCAGCAGTTCCCGGACAGGGGGGGAAACCGGGGAGCTGTTTTTT.

This rearrangement joins TRBV18 to TRBJ1-2, with 8 bases lining up with TRBD1. This CDR3 contains 16 residues. Trimming cost V 2 bases and J 11 bases; bases outside gene matches: 16. Germline V gene sequence: CDR1 KGHSH, CDR2 LQKENI. The DNA of the CDR3 is TGTGCCAGCTCACCAGGAGAACAGGGGGGAATTAAGGGATACACCTTC. It translates to CASSPGEQGGIKGYTF.

V usage is TRBV6-5 and J usage is TRBJ2-2, with 7 bases lining up with TRBD2. CDR3 length: 14 residues. The trim removed 7 bases at V and 5 bases at J, leaving 7 bases unmatched. Germline loops: CDR1 MNHEY, CDR2 SVGAGI. The CDR3: CASTWDGGTGELFF. The CDR3 nucleotides are TGTGCCAGCACCTGGGACGGGGGGACCGGGGAGCTGTTTTTT.

This chain joins TRBV28 and TRBJ1-2, with 12 positions matching TRBD1. CDR1 MDHEN and CDR2 SYDVKM come from the germline V gene. The trim removed 4 bases at V and 8 bases at J, leaving 5 bases unmatched. The CDR3 covers 14 residues. The CDR3, as DNA: TGTGCCAGCAGTTCGGGACAGGGGGCTGAAGGCTACACCTTC. This encodes CASSSGQGAEGYTF.

The gene calls are TRBV30 and TRBJ1-6, with 7 nucleotides matching TRBD1. In germline, CDR1 is GTSNPN, CDR2 SVGIG (reference sequence). The J segment lost 5 bases and the V segment lost 4 bases, leaving 5 bases of the junction unmatched. The CDR3 length is 14 residues. The CDR3 protein is CAWTWTGNNSPLHF. CDR3 bases: TGTGCCTGGACCTGGACAGGCAATAATTCACCCCTCCACTTT.

This sequence joins TRBV2 and TRBJ2-1, with 7 bases lining up with TRBD1. The CDR3 runs 17 residues. The V segment lost 5 bases and the J segment 4 bases; nucleotides outside the gene matches: 14. The V gene's germline CDR1 is SNHLY and CDR2 FYNNEI. The CDR3 spells CASSIRDSRRIYNEQFF. The CDR3 nucleotides read TGTGCCAGCAGTATCCGGGACAGCCGCCGAATTTACAATGAGCAGTTCTTC.

This clone appeared once. The rearrangement uses TRBV6-4 and TRBJ2-2, with D possibly being TRBD2 (5 bases). This CDR3 contains 15 residues. V lost 5 bases and J lost 5, with 15 bases in between. From germline, CDR1 is MRHNA and CDR2 SNTAGT. In DNA, the CDR3 is TGTGCCAGCAGTACCGGAAGTGCGGGTACCGGGGAGCTGTTTTTT. This translates into CASSTGSAGTGELFF.

The table lists this clone with a few counts. The V gene is TRBV9, the J gene TRBJ1-6, with TRBD1 as a possible D gene (6 bases). The V and J ends lost 3 bases and 4 bases respectively, with 8 bases between them. The CDR3 is made up of 14 amino acids. Germline V gene sequence: CDR1 SGDLS, CDR2 YYNGEE. CDR3 bases: TGTGCCAGCAGCGAACAGGGTTATAATTCACCCCTCCACTTT. Protein sequence: CASSEQGYNSPLHF.

The chain joins TRBV27 to TRBJ2-7; possible D gene TRBD2, 6 bases. V dropped 2 bases and J dropped 7 bases, with 12 bases sitting between them. The CDR3 runs 13 residues. Germline V CDR1 and CDR2: MNHEY, SMNVEV (reference sequence). The chain's CDR3 is CASSLQKGREQYF. The DNA of the CDR3 is TGTGCCAGCAGTTTACAAAAGGGGAGGGAGCAGTACTTC.

The chain couples TRBV18 to TRBJ2-3; 9 bases align to TRBD1. The CDR3 length is 15 residues. The germline gives CDR1 KGHSH, CDR2 LQKENI. V lost 3 bases, J lost 1 base, and 2 bases stayed unmatched. In DNA form, the CDR3 reads TGTGCCAGCTCACCGAGGACAGGGGGCACAGATACGCAGTATTTT. This sequence encodes CASSPRTGGTDTQYF.

The chain links TRBV5-1 to TRBJ2-5, with a possible D match to TRBD2 (6 bases). V was pared by 3 bases and J by 4 bases, with 13 bases between. This CDR3 is 14 amino acids long. Looked up from germline, CDR1 is SGHRS and CDR2 is YFSETQ. This CDR3 reads CASSSPGVGETQYF. CDR3 sequence (DNA): TGCGCCAGCAGCTCTCCGGGGGTAGGAGAGACCCAGTACTTC.

Here the CDR3 reads CASAPMGRDTEAFF. CDR3 coding DNA: TGTGCTAGTGCTCCCATGGGGCGGGATACTGAAGCTTTCTTT. The rearrangement joins TRBV12-5 to TRBJ1-1; D is possibly TRBD1 (5 bases). Trimming shortened V by 7 bases and J by 5 bases, and 17 bases separated the two germline ends. The length of the CDR3 is 14 residues. Germline V gene data show CDR1 as LGHNT and CDR2 as FRNRAP.

J is TRBJ1-1 and V is TRBV7-8; D is uncertain. This CDR3 has 14 residues. Germline values: CDR1 SGHVS, CDR2 FQNEAQ. V was trimmed by 1 base and J by 5 bases, leaving 11 bases between them. This CDR3 is CASSLVVGETEAFF. The CDR3 DNA is TGTGCCAGCAGCTTAGTGGTAGGAGAGACTGAAGCTTTCTTT. The full variable domain, rest sourced from reference TRBV7-8 and TRBJ1-1, is GAGVSQSPRYKVAKRGQDVALRCDPISGHVSLFWYQQALGQGPEFLTYFQNEAQLDKSGLPSDRFFAERPEGSVSTLKIQRTQQEDSAVYLCASSLVVGETEAFFGQGTRLTVV.

This clone was found a few times. The CDR3 is CASSLALRAAGYTF. The CDR3, as DNA: TGTGCCAGCAGCTTAGCTCTCAGGGCGGCTGGCTACACCTTC. The chain couples TRBV7-8 to TRBJ1-2, with D possibly TRBD1 on 5 matching bases. The V end was cut by 0 bases, the J end by 7 bases, with 12 bases between. Per the germline V gene, CDR1 is SGHVS and CDR2 is FQNEAQ. This CDR3 region has 14 residues.

The DNA of the CDR3 is TGTGCCAGCAGCCAAAGATCGAAAGGGGCGCAGTATTTT. Translation: CASSQRSKGAQYF. This chain connects TRBV3-1 (or the pseudogene TRBV3-2) to TRBJ2-3; weak D call: TRBD1 (5 bases). Germline V lookup: CDR1 LGHDT, CDR2 YNNKEL (reference sequence). This CDR3 is built from 13 residues. V was cut by 2 bases and J by 10 bases, with 13 bases left in between.

J is TRBJ2-5 and V is TRBV6-5; D is perhaps TRBD2 (5 bases). The germline CDR1 and CDR2 sequences are MNHEY and SVGAGI. The V end was cut by 3 bases, the J end by 8 bases, with 13 bases between. The CDR3 is 13 residues long. The CDR3 region is CASSYTEEGTQYF. CDR3 bases: TGTGCCAGCAGTTATACTGAAGAGGGAACCCAGTACTTC.